This is a list of T cell receptor beta chains from one sample in a study of blood T cell repertoires in COVID-19. This table comes from immunoSEQ multiplex PCR, and its TCRdb copy is limited to in-frame clones, with some not included. The sample gives fewer than 35,000 clones, roughly 90% of which show up once; 8.4% is in the top ten. The sample consisted of peripheral blood. The receptors were gathered from a man between 65 and 85 years old with active or convalescent COVID-19. Each CDR3 is given with its conserved first and last residue. The D gene is left open where the match is weak.

J	V	D	CDR3	DNA
TRBJ1-5	TRBV6-6	-	CASSYLEDQPQHF	TGTGCCAGCAGTTACCTAGAAGATCAGCCCCAGCATTTT
TRBJ2-1	TRBV5-1	TRBD2	CASSPGTSASWEQFF	TGCGCCAGCAGCCCGGGGACTAGCGCCTCATGGGAGCAGTTCTTC
TRBJ1-6	TRBV5-8	-	CASSLTMGTGRGSPLHF	TGTGCCAGCAGCCTCACGATGGGAACAGGGCGCGGTTCACCCCTCCACTTT
TRBJ1-2	TRBV7-3	-	CASSLGQGNNYGYTF	TGTGCCAGCAGCTTAGGTCAGGGGAATAACTATGGCTACACCTTC
TRBJ2-1	TRBV3-1/TRBV3-2	TRBD2	CASSGLAGFYNEQFF	TGTGCCAGCAGTGGGCTAGCGGGTTTCTACAATGAGCAGTTCTTC
TRBJ2-2	TRBV5-1	TRBD1	CASSPGQGGGELFF	TGCGCCAGCAGCCCGGGACAGGGCGGAGGGGAGCTGTTTTTT
TRBJ1-2	TRBV13	TRBD1	CASSPRDSYGYTF	TGTGCCAGCAGCCCCCGGGACAGCTATGGCTACACCTTC
TRBJ2-3	TRBV7-6	-	CASSLGAGTPTDTQYF	TGTGCCAGCAGCTTAGGGGCGGGAACCCCCACAGATACGCAGTATTTT
TRBJ1-2	TRBV20-1	-	CSARTAYGYTF	TGCAGTGCTAGGACAGCCTATGGCTACACCTTC
TRBJ1-1	TRBV29-1	TRBD1	CSVRDRGRDTEAFF	TGCAGCGTCCGGGACAGGGGTCGGGACACTGAAGCTTTCTTT
TRBJ2-7	TRBV15	TRBD1	CATSRTDRGVPYEQYF	TGTGCCACCAGCAGAACCGACAGGGGGGTCCCCTACGAGCAGTACTTC
TRBJ1-2	TRBV10-1	-	CASSESQAYGYTF	TGCGCCAGCAGTGAGTCGCAGGCCTATGGCTACACCTTC